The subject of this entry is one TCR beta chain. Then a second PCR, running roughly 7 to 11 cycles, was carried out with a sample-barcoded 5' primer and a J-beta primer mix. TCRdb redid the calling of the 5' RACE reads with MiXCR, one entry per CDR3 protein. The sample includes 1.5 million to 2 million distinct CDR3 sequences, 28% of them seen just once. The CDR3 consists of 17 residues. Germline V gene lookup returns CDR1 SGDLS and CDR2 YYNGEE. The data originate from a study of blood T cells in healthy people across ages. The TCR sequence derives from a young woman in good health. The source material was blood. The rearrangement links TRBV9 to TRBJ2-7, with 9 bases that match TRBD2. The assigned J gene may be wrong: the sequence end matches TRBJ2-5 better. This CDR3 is CASSVEGSGGVGETQYF. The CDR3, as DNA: TGTGCCAGCAGCGTAGAGGGTAGCGGGGGAGTAGGAGAGACCCAGTACTTC.